This TCR beta chain appears in the sequencing data of a study of blood T cell repertoires in COVID-19. For the study at large: From the United States, Italy and Spain came samples of acute and convalescent COVID-19. PBMCs, B-cell-depleted T cells, or T cells were the source of the cDNA or gDNA that made up the material.

In the authors' workflow: The authors estimated nucleated cell counts from reference gene primer amplification. Method: immunoSEQ multiplex PCR; TCRdb's copy keeps in-frame clones and lacks some. That table is the source of V, J and clone size, and D and trimming were worked out from the DNA. This repertoire shows about 110,000 clones, about four fifths found once; its top ten account for around 15%. The CDR3 length is 15 residues. Germline V CDR1 and CDR2: LNHDA, SQIVND (reference sequence). Trimming took 6 bases from V and 0 from J; bases not matched to a gene: 7. The sample was peripheral blood. The clonotype originates from a woman aged 55-70 years with acute or convalescent COVID-19. V gene TRBV19 combines with J gene TRBJ2-7, with TRBD1 identical over 8 bases. CDR3 loop: CASSDRGKSSYEQYF. CDR3 in DNA: TGTGCCAGTAGCGACAGGGGCAAAAGCTCCTACGAGCAGTACTTC.